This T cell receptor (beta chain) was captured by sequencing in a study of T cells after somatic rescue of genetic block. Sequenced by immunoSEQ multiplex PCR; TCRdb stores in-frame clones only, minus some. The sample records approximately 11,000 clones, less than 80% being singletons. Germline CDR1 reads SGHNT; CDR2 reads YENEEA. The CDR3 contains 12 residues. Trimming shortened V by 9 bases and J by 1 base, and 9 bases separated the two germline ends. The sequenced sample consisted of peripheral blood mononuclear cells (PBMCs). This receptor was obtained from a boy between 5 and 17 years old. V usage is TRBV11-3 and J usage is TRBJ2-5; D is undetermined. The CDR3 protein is CASGRPQETQYF. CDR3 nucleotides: TGTGCCAGTGGGCGGCCCCAAGAGACCCAGTACTTC.